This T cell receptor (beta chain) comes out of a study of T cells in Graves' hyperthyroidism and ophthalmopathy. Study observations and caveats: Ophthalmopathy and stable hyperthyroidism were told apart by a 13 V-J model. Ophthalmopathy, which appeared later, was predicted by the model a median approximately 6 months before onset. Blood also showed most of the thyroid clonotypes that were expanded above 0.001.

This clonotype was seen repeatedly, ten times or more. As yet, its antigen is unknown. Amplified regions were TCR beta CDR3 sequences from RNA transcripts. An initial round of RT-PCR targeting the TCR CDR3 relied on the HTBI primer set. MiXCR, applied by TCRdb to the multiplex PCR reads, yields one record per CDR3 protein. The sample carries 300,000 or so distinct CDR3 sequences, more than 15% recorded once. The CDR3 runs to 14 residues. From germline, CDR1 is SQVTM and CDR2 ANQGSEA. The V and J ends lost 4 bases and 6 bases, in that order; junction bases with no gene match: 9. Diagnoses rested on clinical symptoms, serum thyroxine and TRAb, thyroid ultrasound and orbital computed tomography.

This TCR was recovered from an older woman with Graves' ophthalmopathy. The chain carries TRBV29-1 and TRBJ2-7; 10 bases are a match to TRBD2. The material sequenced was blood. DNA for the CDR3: TGCAGCGTTGGAGCGGGAGGGTACCGGGGCGAGCAGTACTTC. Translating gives CSVGAGGYRGEQYF.